These 10 T cell receptor beta chains share one sample of origin, sequenced in a study of CDR3 diversity in severe acne. TCRdb redid the calling of the PCR reads with MiXCR, one entry per CDR3 protein. The sample records about 98,000 distinct CDR3 sequences, roughly 51% being singletons. The sample taken for sequencing was blood. These receptors were collected from a male donor with acne.

The chain recombines TRBV20-1 with TRBJ2-4, with unresolved D. Germline V gene lookup returns CDR1 DFQATT and CDR2 SNEGSKA (reference sequence). Trimming removed 0 bases at V and 6 bases at J, with 18 bases between. The CDR3 spans 16 residues. The CDR3 nucleotides are TGCAGTGCTAGAGATCTATCTCAGAGATTGGGAAACATTCAGTACTTC. Protein sequence: CSARDLSQRLGNIQYF.

The chain recombines TRBV20-1 with TRBJ2-7; D is perhaps TRBD2 (7 bases). CDR3 length: 12 residues. The germline V gene has CDR1 DFQATT and CDR2 SNEGSKA (reference sequence). V was cut by 3 bases and J by 5 bases, with 11 bases left in between. The CDR3 DNA reads as TGCAGTGCTAGGACGGGGGGCGACGAGCAGTACTTC. Residues: CSARTGGDEQYF.

This clonotype has a count of ten or more. The V call is TRBV12-3 or TRBV12-4, the J call TRBJ2-7; D remains ambiguous. With 5 bases removed from V and 2 bases from J, the gap between germline ends came to 13 bases. There are 14 residues in the CDR3. DNA for the CDR3: TGTGCCAGCAGTGACGTGGAGAATCCCTACGAGCAGTACTTC. It yields the protein CASSDVENPYEQYF.

This clonotype was seen at least ten times. This chain uses TRBV6-1 with TRBJ2-7, with D tentatively TRBD2 (5 bases). This CDR3 has 14 amino acids. Trimming took 3 bases from V and 4 from J, leaving 13 bases between them. Germline V CDR1 and CDR2: MNHNS, SASEGT. CDR3 bases: TGTGCCAGCAGTGAGTTCCTTCGGGGATACGAGCAGTACGTC. Protein sequence: CASSEFLRGYEQYV.

This sequence joins TRBV4-2 and TRBJ2-3; D is perhaps TRBD1 (7 bases). The germline V gene encodes CDR1 LGHNA and CDR2 YNFKEQ. CDR3 length: 16 residues. The V end was cut by 5 bases, the J end by 2 bases, with 17 bases between. Here the CDR3 DNA reads TGTGCCAGCAGCTATCAGGGGGGACGCCCCACAGATACGCAGTATTTT. Its protein is CASSYQGGRPTDTQYF.

This clonotype was counted once. This CDR3 reads CSVELGHLIYGYTF. CDR3 nucleotide sequence: TGCAGCGTTGAACTAGGTCACCTCATCTATGGCTACACCTTC. V is TRBV29-1 and J is TRBJ1-2; D ambiguous. Trimming stripped 2 bases from V and 4 bases from J, with 14 bases between. The CDR3 is made up of 14 amino acids. CDR1 and CDR2 from the germline V gene are SQVTM and ANQGSEA.

This clonotype was counted many times. V usage is TRBV12-3 or TRBV12-4 and J usage is TRBJ1-2; a possible D gene is TRBD1 (5 bases). The CDR3 contains 16 residues. V was pared by 7 bases and J by 0 bases, with 18 bases between. In DNA form, the CDR3 reads TGTGCCAGCACCATCATGGGGGGGGGGGCTAACTATGGCTACACCTTC. It yields the protein CASTIMGGGANYGYTF.

The sample holds many counts of this clonotype. The chain uses TRBV28 and TRBJ2-7, with D possibly matching TRBD2 (5 bases). Germline V CDR1 and CDR2: MDHEN, SYDVKM. V was pared by 7 bases and J by 7 bases, with 17 bases between. The CDR3 length is 13 residues. CDR3 residues: CASTIPGGWEQYF. CDR3 coding DNA: TGTGCCAGCACCATACCCGGCGGGTGGGAGCAGTACTTC.

The chain couples TRBV25-1 to TRBJ1-6; perhaps TRBD1 as D (5 bases). Germline CDR1 MGHDK, CDR2 SYGVNS. The CDR3 consists of 14 residues. Trimming pared 3 bases from V and 5 bases from J, leaving 8 bases between. CDR3 in amino acids: CASSDWGDNSPLHF. The CDR3 DNA reads as TGTGCCAGCAGTGATTGGGGGGATAATTCACCCCTCCACTTT.

The rearrangement uses TRBV7-2 and TRBJ2-7; 10 bases fit TRBD2. J was trimmed by 2 bases and V by 5 bases; bases with no gene match: 9. Germline V CDR1 and CDR2: SGHTA, FQGNSA. The CDR3 is 16 amino acids. DNA of the CDR3: TGTGCCAGCAGCCCAACCGGGACTAGCGCAGCCTACGAGCAGTACTTC. Its protein is CASSPTGTSAAYEQYF.